The rows below give T cell receptor beta chains drawn from one sample of a study of T cell responses to AZD1222 COVID-19 vaccine. Sequencing was performed with immunoSEQ multiplex PCR; in TCRdb, only in-frame clones are kept and a portion is missing. The data contain around 83,000 clones, around 92% of them seen just once; the ten biggest clones take up around 5.2%. Specimen: peripheral blood, collected on day 0 of AZD1222 vaccination. These receptors were obtained from an adult in good health. Each CDR3 is given with its conserved first and last residue. D genes are given only for firm matches. Not all rows give a size; the values are once, few, many and, for expanded clones, a class.

cdr3_nt,cdr3_aa,d_call,j_call,v_call,cdr3_length,clone_size
TGTGCCAGTAGTATATTTGGACAGGGTATCGACGAGCAGTACTTC,CASSIFGQGIDEQYF,TRBD1,TRBJ2-7,TRBV19,15,NA
TGTGCCAGCAGCGTAATCCCGAGCGGCACTGAAGCTTTCTTT,CASSVIPSGTEAFF,NA,TRBJ1-1,TRBV9,14,NA
TGTGCCAGCAGTCCAGGGACAGGGGATGATTCTACCTTC,CASSPGTGDDSTF,TRBD1,TRBJ1-2,TRBV12-3/TRBV12-4,13,NA
TGTGCCAGCAGAAGGGATGAAGTGGGCGAGCAGTACTTC,CASRRDEVGEQYF,NA,TRBJ2-7,TRBV27,13,once
TGTGCCAGCAGACCTACAGGGAATCAGCCCCAGCATTTT,CASRPTGNQPQHF,NA,TRBJ1-5,TRBV12-3/TRBV12-4,13,NA
TGTGCCAGCAGCGTTCAAGACATCGGCGATGAGCAGTTCTTC,CASSVQDIGDEQFF,NA,TRBJ2-1,TRBV9,14,NA
TGTGCCAGCAGCGCGTATGACGTGGGGTATGAAAAACTGTTTTTT,CASSAYDVGYEKLFF,NA,TRBJ1-4,TRBV7-9,15,NA
TGTGCCAGTAGTATAGATTGGGTCGGCGAGCAGTACTTC,CASSIDWVGEQYF,NA,TRBJ2-7,TRBV19,13,NA
TGTGCCAGCAGTGAAGTAGGTAGGGACCAAGCTTTCTTT,CASSEVGRDQAFF,NA,TRBJ1-1,TRBV2,13,NA
TGTGCCAGCAGTCACAGCTCCTACGAGCAGTACTTC,CASSHSSYEQYF,NA,TRBJ2-7,TRBV7-9,12,few
TGTGCCAGCAGCCAAGTCCGAGCGGGAGGGCCAACGACAGATACGCAGTATTTT,CASSQVRAGGPTTDTQYF,TRBD2,TRBJ2-3,TRBV4-2,18,few
TGTGCCAGCTTAAACACTGAAGCTTTCTTT,CASLNTEAFF,NA,TRBJ1-1,TRBV12-3/TRBV12-4,10,NA
TGTGCCAGCAGTGGGGACACTGGGGGGAATCAGCCCCAGCATTTT,CASSGDTGGNQPQHF,NA,TRBJ1-5,TRBV2,15,NA
TGTGCCTCCAAAGCCGGGGTCTATCACAATGAGCAGTTCTTC,CASKAGVYHNEQFF,NA,TRBJ2-1,TRBV28,14,once
TGCGCCAGCAGCCTCTATAGCGGGTACAATGAGCAGTTCTTC,CASSLYSGYNEQFF,TRBD2,TRBJ2-1,TRBV5-1,14,NA
TGTGCCAGCAGTTTAGGGGATAGTGGCTACACCTTC,CASSLGDSGYTF,NA,TRBJ1-2,TRBV27,12,NA
TGCGCCAGCAGCTCAGGGGCTGGGGCCAACGTCCTGACTTTC,CASSSGAGANVLTF,NA,TRBJ2-6,TRBV5-1,14,NA
TGTGCCAGCAGTCCCTGGGCGGGATCCTACGAGCAGTACTTC,CASSPWAGSYEQYF,NA,TRBJ2-7,TRBV6-5,14,NA
TGTGCCAGCAGTTCCGCCGGGTTCGGCTCCTACAATGAGCAGTTCTTC,CASSSAGFGSYNEQFF,NA,TRBJ2-1,TRBV27,16,NA
TGTGCCAGCAGTTACAGCCCGGGACAGCTGAACACTGAAGCTTTCTTT,CASSYSPGQLNTEAFF,TRBD1,TRBJ1-1,TRBV6-5,16,NA
TGTGCCAGCAGCCCTACTAGCCAAGAGACCCAGTACTTC,CASSPTSQETQYF,NA,TRBJ2-5,TRBV27,13,NA
TGTGCCAGCAGTCCCGCCCCGACGAACACTGAAGCTTTCTTT,CASSPAPTNTEAFF,NA,TRBJ1-1,TRBV2,14,few
TGCGCCAGCAGCTTGGATCCCAGTAGGGGGAGCTACGAGCAGTACTTC,CASSLDPSRGSYEQYF,NA,TRBJ2-7,TRBV5-1,16,once
TGTGCCAGCAGCTTAAGCAGCTCCTACGAGCAGTACTTC,CASSLSSSYEQYF,NA,TRBJ2-7,TRBV7-2,13,once
TGTGCCAGCAGCTCGTGGACTAGCGGGAGGGCAGGGGAGCAGTTCTTC,CASSSWTSGRAGEQFF,TRBD2,TRBJ2-1,TRBV5-4,16,NA
TGTGCCAGTAGTATACTAGCGGGAGTCGACGAGCAGTACTTC,CASSILAGVDEQYF,TRBD2,TRBJ2-7,TRBV19,14,once
TGTGCCAGCTCACCTCCGACAGGGCCCTATAATTCACCCCTCCACTTT,CASSPPTGPYNSPLHF,TRBD1,TRBJ1-6,TRBV18,16,NA
TGTGCCAGCAGTTCTCCGCACAGGGAATACACCGGGGAGCTGTTTTTT,CASSSPHREYTGELFF,NA,TRBJ2-2,TRBV6-5,16,NA